This T cell receptor (beta chain) emerged from a study of blood T cell repertoires in COVID-19. Study details: Specimens from acute and convalescent COVID-19 originated in the United States, Italy and Spain. PBMCs, B-cell-depleted T cells, or T cells provided the cDNA or gDNA that made up the material.

CDR3 size: 13 residues. After removal of 4 bases from V and 6 bases from J, the junction contained 5 bases not matched to a gene. Germline CDR1 reads LGHNA; CDR2 reads YSLEER. Study processing details: Researchers report that nucleated cell counts were estimated from reference gene primer amplification. Sequenced by immunoSEQ multiplex PCR; TCRdb stores in-frame clones only, minus some. V and J calls and clone size come straight from that table; D and trimming were deduced from the DNA. Found here are hundreds of thousands of clones, roughly 91% of them singletons; the top ten hold 0.95% to 1%. Sequenced input: peripheral blood. The TCR sequence derives from a middle-aged woman who had recovered from COVID-19. This chain uses TRBV4-3 with TRBJ1-2, with 7 bases fitting TRBD1. The CDR3 region has the DNA TGCGCCAGCAGCCCCCGCAGGGGGGATGGCTACACCTTC. Amino acids: CASSPRRGDGYTF.